The clone carrying this T cell receptor beta chain has only a few counts. The antigen is not known. The library targeted TCRbeta and was prepared with unique molecular identifiers. TCRdb re-called the PCR reads with MiXCR, one entry per CDR3 protein. Of approximately 400,000 distinct CDR3 sequences listed, roughly 15% are singletons. The data originate from a study of T-cell reconstitution after alpha-beta-depleted transplantation in children. General study findings and limits: One year after transplant, T-cell counts and diversity came mostly from newly produced T cells. Several hundred expanded graft clones reportedly were the source of alpha-beta T cells about two months after transplant. Recipient T cells and thymic progenitors that survived were the source of the high TCRbeta diversity seen at day 60 in some patients.

V lost 0 bases, J lost 6 bases, and 7 bases lay in between. Per germline, CDR1 SGHRS and CDR2 YFSETQ. The CDR3 sequence is 14 residues long. V is TRBV5-1 and J is TRBJ2-6; no clear D gene. The sequencing here drew on PBMCs, mostly from graft donor cells, taken 360 days after TCRalphabeta/CD19-depleted stem cell transplant. The receptor was isolated from a boy in the first two years of life who had a stem cell transplant for Wiskott-Aldrich syndrome, so the T cells may come from the graft donor. CDR3: CASSLDLSANVLTF. DNA of the CDR3: TGCGCCAGCAGCTTGGACCTATCGGCCAACGTCCTGACTTTC.